This TCR beta chain was identified during a study of cytomegalovirus exposure and HLA in healthy donors. Looked up from germline, CDR1 is MNHNS and CDR2 is SASEGT. The CDR3 extends over 13 amino acids. V gave up 5 bases and J gave up 4 bases, with 12 bases separating them. In the PCR, 60 Vbeta and 13 Jbeta primers were used. Sequenced by immunoSEQ multiplex PCR; TCRdb stores in-frame clones only, minus some. The sample shows 210,000 or so clones, over 60% of them seen only once. The source material was PBMCs. The clonotype comes from a man younger than 35 in good health and CMV-seronegative. This chain uses TRBV6-1 with TRBJ2-7; maybe TRBD2 (5 bases). The CDR3 bases are TGTGCCAGCAGTACCGGGGTCCGGTACGAGCAGTACTTC. Translation: CASSTGVRYEQYF.